The source of this T cell receptor (beta chain) is a study of cytomegalovirus exposure and HLA in healthy donors. Points from the study as a whole: According to the study, roughly 180 TCR beta chains were cytomegalovirus-associated.

The repertoire was sequenced with immunoSEQ multiplex PCR; TCRdb's copy has only in-frame clones and lacks some. The top ten clones hold roughly 7% of a sample with approximately 200,000 clones, approximately 88% of them seen once. Note on this clone: Antigen specificity is unknown.

Germline CDR1 and CDR2: MDHEN and SYDVKM. V gave up 5 bases and J gave up 5 bases, with 9 bases separating them. CDR3 length: 12 residues. The chain recombines TRBV28 with TRBJ1-2; a weak D match, TRBD1 (5 bases). Sequencing was carried out using PBMCs. The receptor was derived from a man aged 18 to 30 in good health and CMV-seropositive. Written as DNA, the CDR3 is TGTGCCAGCAGTACGACAGTTTATGGCTACACCTTC. Translated: CASSTTVYGYTF.